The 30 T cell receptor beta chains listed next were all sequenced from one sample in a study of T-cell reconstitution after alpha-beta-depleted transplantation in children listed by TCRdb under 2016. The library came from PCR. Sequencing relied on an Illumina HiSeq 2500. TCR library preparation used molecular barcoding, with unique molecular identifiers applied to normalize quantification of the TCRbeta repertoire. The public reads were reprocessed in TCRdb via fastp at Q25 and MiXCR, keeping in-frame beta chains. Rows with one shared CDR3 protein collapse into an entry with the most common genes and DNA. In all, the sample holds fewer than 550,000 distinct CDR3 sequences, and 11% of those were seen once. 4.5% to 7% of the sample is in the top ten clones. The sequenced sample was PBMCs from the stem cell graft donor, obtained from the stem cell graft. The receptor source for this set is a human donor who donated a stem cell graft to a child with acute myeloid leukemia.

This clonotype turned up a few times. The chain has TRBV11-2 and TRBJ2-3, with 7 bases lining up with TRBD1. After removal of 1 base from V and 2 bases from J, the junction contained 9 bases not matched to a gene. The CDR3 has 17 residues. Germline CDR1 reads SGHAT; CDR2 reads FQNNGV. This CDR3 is CASSLVPGQAPTDTQYF. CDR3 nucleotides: TGTGCCAGCAGCTTAGTTCCCGGACAGGCCCCCACAGATACGCAGTATTTT.

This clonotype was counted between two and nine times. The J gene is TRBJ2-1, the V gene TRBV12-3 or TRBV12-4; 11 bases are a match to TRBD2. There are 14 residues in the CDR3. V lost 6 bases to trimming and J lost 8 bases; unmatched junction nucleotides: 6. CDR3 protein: CASRLTSGVDEQFF. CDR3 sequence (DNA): TGTGCCAGCAGACTGACTAGCGGGGTGGATGAGCAGTTCTTC.

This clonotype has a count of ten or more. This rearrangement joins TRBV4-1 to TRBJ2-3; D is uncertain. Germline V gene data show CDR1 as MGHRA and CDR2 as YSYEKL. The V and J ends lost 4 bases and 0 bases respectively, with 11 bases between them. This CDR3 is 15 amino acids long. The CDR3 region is CASSPTGPSTDTQYF. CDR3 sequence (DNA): TGCGCCAGCAGCCCAACGGGCCCTAGCACAGATACGCAGTATTTT.

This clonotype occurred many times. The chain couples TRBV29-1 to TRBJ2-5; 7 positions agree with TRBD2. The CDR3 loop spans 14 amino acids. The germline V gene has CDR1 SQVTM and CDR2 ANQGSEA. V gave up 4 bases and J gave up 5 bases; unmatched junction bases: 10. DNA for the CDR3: TGCAGCGTTGCTTTGGGGGGGGTTATGGAGACCCAGTACTTC. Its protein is CSVALGGVMETQYF.

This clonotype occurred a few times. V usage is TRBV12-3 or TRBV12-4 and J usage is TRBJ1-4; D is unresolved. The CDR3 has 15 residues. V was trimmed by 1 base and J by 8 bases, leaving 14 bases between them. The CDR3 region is CASSLGAAREEKLFF. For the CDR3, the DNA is TGTGCCAGCAGTTTAGGCGCAGCCCGGGAAGAAAAACTGTTTTTT.

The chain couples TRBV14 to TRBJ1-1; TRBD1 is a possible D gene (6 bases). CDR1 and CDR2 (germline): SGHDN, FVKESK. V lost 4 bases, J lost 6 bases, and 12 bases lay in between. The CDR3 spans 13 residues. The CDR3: CASSPPGGAEAFF. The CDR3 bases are TGTGCCAGCAGCCCTCCCGGGGGCGCTGAAGCTTTCTTT.

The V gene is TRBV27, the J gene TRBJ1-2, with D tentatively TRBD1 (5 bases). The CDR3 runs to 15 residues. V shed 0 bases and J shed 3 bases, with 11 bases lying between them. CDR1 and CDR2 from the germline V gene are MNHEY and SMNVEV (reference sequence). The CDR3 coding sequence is TGTGCCAGCAGTTTATCGCCAGGGAGGGACTATGGCTACACCTTC. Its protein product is CASSLSPGRDYGYTF.

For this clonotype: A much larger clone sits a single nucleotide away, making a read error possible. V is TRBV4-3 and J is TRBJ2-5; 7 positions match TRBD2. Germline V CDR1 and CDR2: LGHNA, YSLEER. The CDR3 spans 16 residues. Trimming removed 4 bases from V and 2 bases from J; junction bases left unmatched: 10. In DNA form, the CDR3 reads TGCGCCAGCAGCCGAGATTTGGCTAGCGGACAAGAGACCCAGTACTTC. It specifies CASSRDLASGQETQYF.

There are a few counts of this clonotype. CDR3 DNA: TGCAGCGTCGGAGGCTTGTCGGGCACAGATACGCAGTATTTT. This translates into CSVGGLSGTDTQYF. The gene calls are TRBV29-1 and TRBJ2-3, with D maybe TRBD2 (5 bases). In germline, CDR1 is SQVTM, CDR2 ANQGSEA. The CDR3 is 14 residues long. Deletions cut 6 bases from V and 1 base from J, with 14 bases between.

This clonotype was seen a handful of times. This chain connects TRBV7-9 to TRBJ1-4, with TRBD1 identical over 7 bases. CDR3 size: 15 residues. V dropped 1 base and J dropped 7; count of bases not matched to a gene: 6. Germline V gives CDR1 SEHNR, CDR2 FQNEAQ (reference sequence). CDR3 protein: CASSLGTGASEKLFF. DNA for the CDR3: TGTGCCAGCAGCTTAGGGACAGGTGCCAGTGAAAAACTGTTTTTT. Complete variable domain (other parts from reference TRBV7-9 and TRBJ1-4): DTGVSQNPRHKITKRGQNVTFRCDPISEHNRLYWYRQTLGQGPEFLTYFQNEAQLEKSRLLSDRFSAERPKGSFSTLEIQRTEQGDSAMYLCASSLGTGASEKLFFGSGTQLSVL.

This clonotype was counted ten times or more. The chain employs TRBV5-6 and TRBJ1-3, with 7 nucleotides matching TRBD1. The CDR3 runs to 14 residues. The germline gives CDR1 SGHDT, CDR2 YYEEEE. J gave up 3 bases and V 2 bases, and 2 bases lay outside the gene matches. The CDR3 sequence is CASSFPGGGNTIYF. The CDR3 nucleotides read TGTGCCAGCAGCTTTCCAGGGGGTGGAAACACCATATATTTT.

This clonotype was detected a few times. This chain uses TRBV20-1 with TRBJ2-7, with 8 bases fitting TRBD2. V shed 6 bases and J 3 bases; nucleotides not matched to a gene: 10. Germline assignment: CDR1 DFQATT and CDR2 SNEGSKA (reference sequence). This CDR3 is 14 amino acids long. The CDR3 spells CSAGKGLGLYEQYF. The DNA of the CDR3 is TGCAGTGCGGGAAAGGGACTAGGTCTCTACGAGCAGTACTTC.

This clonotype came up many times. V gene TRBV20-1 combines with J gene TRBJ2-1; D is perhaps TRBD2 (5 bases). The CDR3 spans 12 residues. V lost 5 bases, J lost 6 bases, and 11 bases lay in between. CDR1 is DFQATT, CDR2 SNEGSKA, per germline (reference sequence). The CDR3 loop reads CSAPGVTNEQFF. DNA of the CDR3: TGCAGTGCTCCCGGGGTCACCAATGAGCAGTTCTTC.

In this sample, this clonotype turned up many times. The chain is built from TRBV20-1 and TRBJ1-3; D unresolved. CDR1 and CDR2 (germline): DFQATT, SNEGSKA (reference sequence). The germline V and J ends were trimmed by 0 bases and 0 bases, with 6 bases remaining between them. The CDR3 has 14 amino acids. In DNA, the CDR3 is TGCAGTGCTAGAGAGGCTGGCTCTGGAAACACCATATATTTT. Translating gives CSAREAGSGNTIYF.

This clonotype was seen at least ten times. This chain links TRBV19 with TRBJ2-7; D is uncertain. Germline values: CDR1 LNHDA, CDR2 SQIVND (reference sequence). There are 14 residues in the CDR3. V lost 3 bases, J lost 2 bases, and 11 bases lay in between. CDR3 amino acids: CASSIRQVPYEQYF. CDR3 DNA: TGTGCCAGTAGTATTCGGCAGGTTCCCTACGAGCAGTACTTC.

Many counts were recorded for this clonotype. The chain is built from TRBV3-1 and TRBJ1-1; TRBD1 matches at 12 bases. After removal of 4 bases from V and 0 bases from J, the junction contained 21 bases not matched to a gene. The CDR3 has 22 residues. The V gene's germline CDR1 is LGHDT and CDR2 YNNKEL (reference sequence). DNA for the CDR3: TGTGCCAGCAGCCCCCTCTGGGACAGGGGGCGTCGAGGAGGGTCGGTGAACACTGAAGCTTTCTTT. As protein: CASSPLWDRGRRGGSVNTEAFF.

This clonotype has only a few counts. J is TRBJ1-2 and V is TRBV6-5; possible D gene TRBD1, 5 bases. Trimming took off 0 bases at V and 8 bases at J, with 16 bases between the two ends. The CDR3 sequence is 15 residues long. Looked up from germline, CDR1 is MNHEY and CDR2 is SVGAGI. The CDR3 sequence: CASSYSETAPFGYTF. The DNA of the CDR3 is TGTGCCAGCAGTTACTCGGAGACAGCTCCCTTCGGCTACACCTTC.

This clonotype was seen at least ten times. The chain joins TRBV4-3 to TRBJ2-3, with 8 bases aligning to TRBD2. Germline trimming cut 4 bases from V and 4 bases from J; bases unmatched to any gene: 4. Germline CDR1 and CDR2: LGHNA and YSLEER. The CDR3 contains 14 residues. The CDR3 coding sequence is TGCGCCAGCAGCCCAAGCGGGAGTTCAGATACGCAGTATTTT. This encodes CASSPSGSSDTQYF.

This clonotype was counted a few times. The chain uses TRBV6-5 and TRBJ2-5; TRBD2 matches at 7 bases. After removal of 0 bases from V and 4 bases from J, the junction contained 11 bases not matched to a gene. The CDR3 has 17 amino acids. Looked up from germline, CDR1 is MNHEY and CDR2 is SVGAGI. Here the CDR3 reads CASSYSRWSGGGETQYF. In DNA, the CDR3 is TGTGCCAGCAGTTACTCCAGGTGGTCGGGGGGTGGAGAGACCCAGTACTTC.

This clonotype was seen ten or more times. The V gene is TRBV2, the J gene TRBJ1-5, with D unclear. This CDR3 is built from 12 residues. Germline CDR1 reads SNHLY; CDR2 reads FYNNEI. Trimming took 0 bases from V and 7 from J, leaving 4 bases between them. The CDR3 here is CASSEARQPQHF. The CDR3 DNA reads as TGTGCCAGCAGTGAAGCGCGGCAGCCCCAGCATTTT.

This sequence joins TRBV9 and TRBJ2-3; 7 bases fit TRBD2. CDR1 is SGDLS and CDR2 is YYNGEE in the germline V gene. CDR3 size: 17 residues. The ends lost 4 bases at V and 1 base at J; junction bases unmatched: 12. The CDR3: CASSPPIPSGRTDTQYF. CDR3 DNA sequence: TGTGCCAGCAGCCCTCCCATCCCTAGCGGACGCACAGATACGCAGTATTTT.

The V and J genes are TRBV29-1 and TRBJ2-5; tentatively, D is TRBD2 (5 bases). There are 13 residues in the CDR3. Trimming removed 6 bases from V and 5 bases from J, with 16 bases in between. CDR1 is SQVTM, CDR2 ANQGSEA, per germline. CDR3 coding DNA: TGCAGCGTAATCGCGCCGGGCGGGGAGACCCAGTACTTC. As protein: CSVIAPGGETQYF. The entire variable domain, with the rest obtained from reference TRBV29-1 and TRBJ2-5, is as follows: SAVISQKPSRDICQRGTSLTIQCQVDSQVTMMFWYRQQPGQSLTLIATANQGSEATYESGFVIDKFPISRPNLTFSTLTVSNMSPEDSSIYLCSVIAPGGETQYFGPGTRLLVL.

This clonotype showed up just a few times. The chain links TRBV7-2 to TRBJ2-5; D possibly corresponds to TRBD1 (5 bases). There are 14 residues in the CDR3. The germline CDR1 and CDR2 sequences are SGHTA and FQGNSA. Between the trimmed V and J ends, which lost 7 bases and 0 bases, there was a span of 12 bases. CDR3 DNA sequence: TGTGCCAGCAACCTTCTGGGGCACCAAGAGACCCAGTACTTC. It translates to CASNLLGHQETQYF.

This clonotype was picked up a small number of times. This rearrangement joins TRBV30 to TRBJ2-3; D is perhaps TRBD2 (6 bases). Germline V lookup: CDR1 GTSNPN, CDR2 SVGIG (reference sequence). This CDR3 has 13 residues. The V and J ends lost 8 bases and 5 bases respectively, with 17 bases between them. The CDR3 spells CARALGGEDTQYF. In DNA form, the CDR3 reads TGTGCCCGGGCCCTTGGAGGGGAAGATACGCAGTATTTT.

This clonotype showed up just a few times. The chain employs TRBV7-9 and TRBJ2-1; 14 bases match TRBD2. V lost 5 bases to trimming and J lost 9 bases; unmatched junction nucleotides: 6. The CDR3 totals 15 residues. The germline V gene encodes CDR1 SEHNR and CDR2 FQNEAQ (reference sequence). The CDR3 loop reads CASSQTSGRAGEQFF. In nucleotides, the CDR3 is TGTGCCAGCAGCCAGACTAGCGGGAGGGCCGGTGAGCAGTTCTTC.

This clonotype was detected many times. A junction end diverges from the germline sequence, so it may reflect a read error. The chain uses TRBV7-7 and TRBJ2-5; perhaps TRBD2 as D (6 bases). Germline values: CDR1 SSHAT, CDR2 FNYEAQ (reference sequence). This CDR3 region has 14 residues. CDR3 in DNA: TGTGCTAGCAGCTTCGGCGGGAACCAAGAGACCCAGTACTTC. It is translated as CASSFGGNQETQYF.

CDR3 DNA sequence: TGTGCCAGCAGCGCCGACAGGGGGAGGCGGCATGGCTACACCTTC. Protein product: CASSADRGRRHGYTF. This chain links TRBV2 with TRBJ1-2, with TRBD1 matching 9 bases. V shed 6 bases, J shed 6 bases, and the junction held 11 bases outside the gene matches. Looked up from germline, CDR1 is SNHLY and CDR2 is FYNNEI. This CDR3 region has 15 residues. Combining the CDR3 with reference TRBV2 and TRBJ1-2 gives the whole variable domain EPEVTQTPSHQVTQMGQEVILRCVPISNHLYFYWYRQILGQKVEFLVSFYNNEISEKSEIFDDQFSVERPDGSNFTLKIRSTKLEDSAMYFCASSADRGRRHGYTFGSGTRLTVV.

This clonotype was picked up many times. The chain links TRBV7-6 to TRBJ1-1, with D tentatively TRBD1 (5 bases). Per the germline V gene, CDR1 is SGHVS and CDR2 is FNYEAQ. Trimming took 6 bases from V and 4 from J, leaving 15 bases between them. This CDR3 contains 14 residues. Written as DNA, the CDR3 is TGTGCCAGCAGTTCCGGGACTATGGGCACTGAAGCTTTCTTT. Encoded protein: CASSSGTMGTEAFF.

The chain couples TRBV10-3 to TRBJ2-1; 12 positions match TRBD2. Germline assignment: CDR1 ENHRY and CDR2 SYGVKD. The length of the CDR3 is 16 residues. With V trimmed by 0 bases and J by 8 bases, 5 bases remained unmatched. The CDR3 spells CAISESLAGGLHEQFF. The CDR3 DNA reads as TGTGCCATCAGTGAGTCGCTAGCGGGAGGGTTGCATGAGCAGTTCTTC.

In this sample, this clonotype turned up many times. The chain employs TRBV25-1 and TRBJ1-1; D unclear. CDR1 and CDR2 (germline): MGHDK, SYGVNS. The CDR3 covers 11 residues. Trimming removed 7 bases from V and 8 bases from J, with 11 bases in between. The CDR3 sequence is CASTAGGEAFF. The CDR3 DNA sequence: TGTGCCAGCACTGCAGGCGGGGAAGCTTTCTTT.